This TCR beta chain was recovered during a study of blood T cell repertoires in COVID-19. Study-level background: Collection of acute and convalescent COVID-19 samples took place in the United States, Italy and Spain. Sample material is recorded as cDNA or gDNA derived from T cells, B-cell-depleted T cells, or PBMCs.

Per the authors' pipeline: It was from reference gene primer amplification that nucleated cell counts were estimated. Only in-frame clones appear in the TCRdb table, and some are missing; sequencing was by immunoSEQ multiplex PCR. V, J and clone size reflect that table, while D and trimming were determined from the DNA. The sample carries around 53,000 clones, more than 75% recorded once. Sequencing used peripheral blood. The sequence was obtained from a man in his fifties or sixties with active or convalescent COVID-19.

The CDR3 loop is CASSRSSGRRYEQFF. As DNA, the CDR3 is TGTGCCAGCAGTAGGAGTAGCGGGAGGCGTTATGAGCAGTTCTTC. J is TRBJ2-1 and V is TRBV2, with TRBD2 matching over 10 bases. Germline trimming cut 5 bases from V and 8 bases from J; bases unmatched to any gene: 9. The V gene's germline CDR1 is SNHLY and CDR2 FYNNEI. The CDR3 spans 15 residues.